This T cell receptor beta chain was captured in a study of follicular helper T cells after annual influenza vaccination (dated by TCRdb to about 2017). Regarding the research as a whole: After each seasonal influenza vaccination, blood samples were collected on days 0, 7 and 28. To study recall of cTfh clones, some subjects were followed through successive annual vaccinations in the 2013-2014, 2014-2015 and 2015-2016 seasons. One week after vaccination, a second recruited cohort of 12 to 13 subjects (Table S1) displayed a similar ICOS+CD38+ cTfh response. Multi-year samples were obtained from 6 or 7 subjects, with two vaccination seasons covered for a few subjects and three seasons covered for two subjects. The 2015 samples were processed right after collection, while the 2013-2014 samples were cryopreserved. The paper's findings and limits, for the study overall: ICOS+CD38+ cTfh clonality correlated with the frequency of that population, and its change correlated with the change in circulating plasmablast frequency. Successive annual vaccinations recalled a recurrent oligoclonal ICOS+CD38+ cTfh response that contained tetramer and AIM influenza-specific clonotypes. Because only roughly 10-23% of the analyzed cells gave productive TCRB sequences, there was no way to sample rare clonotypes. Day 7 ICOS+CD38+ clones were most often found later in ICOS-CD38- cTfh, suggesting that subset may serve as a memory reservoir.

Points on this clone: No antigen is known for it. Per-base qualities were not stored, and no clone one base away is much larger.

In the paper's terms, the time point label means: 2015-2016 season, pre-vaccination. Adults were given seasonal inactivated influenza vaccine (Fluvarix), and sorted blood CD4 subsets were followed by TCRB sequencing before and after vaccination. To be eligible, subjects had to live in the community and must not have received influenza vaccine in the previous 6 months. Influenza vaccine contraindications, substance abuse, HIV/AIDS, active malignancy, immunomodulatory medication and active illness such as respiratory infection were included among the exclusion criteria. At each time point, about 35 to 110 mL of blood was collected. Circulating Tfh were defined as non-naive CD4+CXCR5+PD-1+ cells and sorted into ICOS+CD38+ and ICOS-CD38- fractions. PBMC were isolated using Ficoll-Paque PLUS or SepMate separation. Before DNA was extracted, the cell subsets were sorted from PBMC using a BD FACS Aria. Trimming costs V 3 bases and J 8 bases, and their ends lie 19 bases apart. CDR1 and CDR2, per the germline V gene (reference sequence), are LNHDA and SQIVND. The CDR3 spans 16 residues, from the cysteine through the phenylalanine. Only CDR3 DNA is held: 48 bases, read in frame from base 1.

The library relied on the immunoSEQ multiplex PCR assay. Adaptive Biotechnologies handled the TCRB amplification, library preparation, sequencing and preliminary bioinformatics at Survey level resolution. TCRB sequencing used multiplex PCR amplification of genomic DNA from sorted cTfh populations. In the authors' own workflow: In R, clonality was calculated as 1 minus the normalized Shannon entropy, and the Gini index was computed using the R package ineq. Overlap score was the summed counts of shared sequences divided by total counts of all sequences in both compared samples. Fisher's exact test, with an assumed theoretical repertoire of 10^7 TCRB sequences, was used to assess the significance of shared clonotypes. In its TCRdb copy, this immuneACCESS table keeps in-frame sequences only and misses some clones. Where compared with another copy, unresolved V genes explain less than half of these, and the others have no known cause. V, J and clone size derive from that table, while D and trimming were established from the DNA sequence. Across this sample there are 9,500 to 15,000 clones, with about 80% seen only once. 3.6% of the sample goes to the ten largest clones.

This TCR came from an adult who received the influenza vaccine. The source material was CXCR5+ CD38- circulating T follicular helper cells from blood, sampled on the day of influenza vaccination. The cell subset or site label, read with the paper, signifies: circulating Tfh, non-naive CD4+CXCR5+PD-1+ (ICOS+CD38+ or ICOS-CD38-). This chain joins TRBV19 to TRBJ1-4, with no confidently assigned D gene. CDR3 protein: CASSMGKLMIGEKLFF. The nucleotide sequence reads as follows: TGTGCCAGTAGTATGGGGAAACTAATGATCGGGGAAAAACTGTTTTTT. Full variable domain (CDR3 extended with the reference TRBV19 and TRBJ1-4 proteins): DGGITQSPKYLFRKEGQNVTLSCEQNLNHDAMYWYRQDPGQGLRLIYYSQIVNDFQKGDIAEGYSVSREKKESFPLTVTSAQKNPTAFYLCASSMGKLMIGEKLFFGSGTQLSVL.